The T cell receptor beta chain described here comes from a study of blood T cell repertoires in COVID-19. In Cohort 3, a recovered donor had either two negative PCRs, clearance, or symptom resolution. Assay: immunoSEQ multiplex PCR; the TCRdb copy retains only in-frame clones and omits some. The sample consists of approximately 400,000 clones, 80% to 85% of them appearing once. V shed 4 bases, J shed 7 bases, and the junction held 14 bases outside the gene matches. The CDR3 has 17 amino acids. Germline V gives CDR1 SGHRS, CDR2 YFSETQ. The chain employs TRBV5-1 and TRBJ1-3, with 10 nucleotides matching TRBD1. Sequenced: PBMCs or T cells enriched from blood (not recorded which). The TCR originated in a woman between 45 and 60 years old who had recovered from COVID-19. The DNA of the CDR3 is TGCGCCAGCAGCCCGACCGGGACAGGGGTTATCGGGAACACCATATATTTT. Translating it yields CASSPTGTGVIGNTIYF.